The 6 T cell receptor beta chains below were found in one sample sequenced in a study of blood T cell repertoires in COVID-19. Only in-frame clones appear in the TCRdb table, and some are missing; sequencing was by immunoSEQ multiplex PCR. This sample has over 200,000 clones, with around 87% found just once. Input material: peripheral blood. The origin of the receptors is a woman between 50 and 59 years old with acute or convalescent COVID-19.

This clone was seen just once. This chain connects TRBV3-1 (or the pseudogene TRBV3-2) to TRBJ2-7; D might be TRBD1 (5 bases). The CDR3 is 13 amino acids. In germline, CDR1 is LGHDT, CDR2 YNNKEL (reference sequence). Trimming left V 2 bases short and J 2 bases short, with 7 bases between. The CDR3, as DNA: TGTGCCAGCAGCCAACAACAGGCCTACGAGCAGTACTTC. Translated: CASSQQQAYEQYF.

This sequence joins TRBV5-5 and TRBJ2-3, with 9 bases fitting TRBD1. The CDR3 is 14 residues long. V shed 7 bases, J shed 4 bases, and the junction held 7 bases outside the gene matches. Germline V lookup: CDR1 SGHKS, CDR2 YYEKEE (reference sequence). The CDR3 DNA follows: TGTGCCAGCGTTGACAGGGGGACCGCAGATACGCAGTATTTT. Protein product: CASVDRGTADTQYF.

The rearrangement uses TRBV27 and TRBJ1-2; 10 bases line up with TRBD1. Germline CDR1 reads MNHEY; CDR2 reads SMNVEV (reference sequence). This CDR3 is built from 17 residues. The ends lost 1 base at V and 2 bases at J; junction bases unmatched: 7. The CDR3 protein is CASSLLGTGDRNYGYTF. Written as DNA, the CDR3 is TGTGCCAGCAGTTTATTGGGGACAGGGGACCGAAACTATGGCTACACCTTC.

The V and J genes are TRBV7-2 and TRBJ2-3; perhaps TRBD2 as D (6 bases). This CDR3 contains 15 residues. Looked up from germline, CDR1 is SGHTA and CDR2 is FQGNSA. V gave up 1 base and J gave up 6 bases, with 14 bases separating them. The CDR3 DNA reads TGTGCCAGCAGCTTAGGATACGGGGAGGCGGATACGCAGTATTTT. It translates to CASSLGYGEADTQYF. Complete variable domain (other parts from reference TRBV7-2 and TRBJ2-3): GAGVSQSPSNKVTEKGKDVELRCDPISGHTALYWYRQSLGQGLEFLIYFQGNSAPDKSGLPSDRFSAERTGGSVSTLTIQRTQQEDSAVYLCASSLGYGEADTQYFGPGTRLTVL.

V and J are TRBV5-1 and TRBJ1-2; D is perhaps TRBD1 (6 bases). Trimming left V 1 base short and J 5 bases short, with 18 bases between. In germline, CDR1 is SGHRS, CDR2 YFSETQ. The CDR3 has 16 amino acids. As DNA, the CDR3 is TGCGCCAGCAGCTTGCCGTCGGGGGGCGTCAGTTATGGCTACACCTTC. This encodes CASSLPSGGVSYGYTF.

The CDR3 loop reads CASSRGQGAEKLFF. Here the CDR3 DNA reads TGTGCCAGCAGCCGGGGACAGGGGGCTGAAAAACTGTTTTTT. This chain joins TRBV9 and TRBJ1-4, with 12 bases aligning to TRBD1. CDR1 and CDR2 (germline): SGDLS, YYNGEE. This CDR3 has 14 amino acids. With V trimmed by 4 bases and J by 7 bases, 2 bases remained unmatched.